What follows are 7 T cell receptor beta chains derived from one specimen sequenced in a study of blood T cell repertoires in COVID-19. The data were produced by immunoSEQ multiplex PCR, yet TCRdb's version contains in-frame clones alone and is incomplete. The sample yields 65,000 to 70,000 clones, 80% to 95% seen once. The sequenced material came from peripheral blood. Receptors originate from a human donor with active COVID-19. The donor label of this sample is uncertain.

This clone was picked up one time. As DNA, the CDR3 is TGTGCCAGCAGTCCGATACAGGATAATTCACCCCTCCACTTT. Residues: CASSPIQDNSPLHF. This chain uses TRBV28 with TRBJ1-6; D might be TRBD1 (5 bases). The CDR3 covers 14 residues. V was clipped by 5 bases and J by 5 bases, with 10 bases between them. The germline V gene has CDR1 MDHEN and CDR2 SYDVKM.

The chain recombines TRBV9 with TRBJ2-1, with TRBD2 matching over 7 bases. CDR1 SGDLS and CDR2 YYNGEE come from the germline V gene. The CDR3 contains 12 residues. With 4 bases clipped from V and 8 bases from J, the junction kept 3 bases outside the gene matches. In DNA, the CDR3 is TGTGCCAGCAGCCTCGGACTAGATGAGCAGTTCTTC. This translates into CASSLGLDEQFF.

V gene TRBV7-3 combines with J gene TRBJ2-7; 8 bases line up with TRBD1. Germline trimming cut 5 bases from V and 3 bases from J; bases unmatched to any gene: 3. Germline V gives CDR1 SGHTA, CDR2 FQGTGA. The CDR3 is 13 residues long. CDR3 region: CASSTGQGYEQYF. In DNA, the CDR3 is TGTGCCAGCAGCACCGGACAGGGCTACGAGCAGTACTTC.

The chain combines TRBV5-1 with TRBJ2-3; D might be TRBD1 (6 bases). The CDR3 is 15 residues long. Germline CDR1 and CDR2: SGHRS and YFSETQ. Trimming took 5 bases from V and 4 from J, leaving 17 bases between them. The CDR3 spells CASRLVAGGPDTQYF. Here the CDR3 DNA reads TGCGCCAGCAGGCTCGTTGCTGGGGGCCCAGATACGCAGTATTTT.

This clone is labeled medium-sized. This chain uses TRBV27 with TRBJ1-5, with no clear D. V was shortened by 6 bases and J by 0 bases, with 18 bases between the two germline ends. Germline CDR1 and CDR2: MNHEY and SMNVEV (reference sequence). The CDR3 sequence is 17 residues long. The CDR3 loop reads CASSSFPLSISNQPQHF. The CDR3 bases are TGTGCCAGCAGCAGTTTTCCGCTCAGTATTAGCAATCAGCCCCAGCATTTT.

This clone has more than one count but fewer than ten. This chain uses TRBV28 with TRBJ1-2; no reliable D call. This CDR3 region has 12 residues. CDR1 is MDHEN, CDR2 SYDVKM, per germline. Between the trimmed V and J ends, which lost 8 bases and 7 bases, there was a span of 14 bases. The CDR3 nucleotides read TGTGCCAGCCGTCATTTAGAGGGTGGCTACACCTTC. This gives the protein CASRHLEGGYTF.

This clone appeared once. V is TRBV15 and J is TRBJ2-1, with 7 bases fitting TRBD2. The length of the CDR3 is 16 residues. The V and J ends lost 1 base and 4 bases, in that order; junction bases with no gene match: 7. Germline V lookup: CDR1 LNHNV, CDR2 YYDKDF (reference sequence). The CDR3 protein is CATSRGAGLVYNEQFF. DNA of the CDR3: TGTGCCACCAGCAGAGGTGCAGGACTAGTGTACAATGAGCAGTTCTTC.